The 32 T cell receptor beta chains presented below share a single source sample, sequenced in a study of CD8 T cells in Susac syndrome (dated by TCRdb to the late 2010s). Libraries were prepared through the immunoSEQ multiplex PCR assay. RNA was extracted with the RNeasy kit and roughly 0.45 to 1 ug was reverse transcribed using random hexamers. The public reads were reanalyzed by TCRdb: fastp trimming at Q25, MiXCR alignment, in-frame beta chains only. Merged by CDR3 protein, the rows form single entries marked with the most common genes and DNA. The table for this sample lists 150,000 to 200,000 distinct CDR3 sequences; about 94% of them were counted only once. The ten biggest clones cover 0.099% of the sample. The source material was CD4+ T cells from PBMCs. Receptors originate from a human donor with Susac syndrome.

The gene calls are TRBV20-1 and TRBJ2-7; D gene unclear. CDR1 is DFQATT, CDR2 SNEGSKA, per germline (reference sequence). The CDR3 has 14 residues. V lost 6 bases, J lost 2 bases, and 17 bases lay in between. The CDR3 sequence is CSAPARVFPYEQYF. CDR3 in DNA: TGCAGTGCACCAGCACGGGTCTTCCCCTACGAGCAGTACTTC.

The V and J genes are TRBV20-1 and TRBJ2-7, with 8 bases lining up with TRBD1. The CDR3 covers 14 residues. CDR1 is DFQATT and CDR2 is SNEGSKA in the germline V gene (reference sequence). With 3 bases clipped from V and 2 bases from J, the junction kept 6 bases outside the gene matches. In nucleotides, the CDR3 is TGCAGTGCTAGGGGGGGACAGGCTACCTACGAGCAGTACTTC. It translates to CSARGGQATYEQYF.

The rearrangement joins TRBV2 to TRBJ1-2; no clear D. The germline CDR1 and CDR2 sequences are SNHLY and FYNNEI. V was trimmed by 4 bases and J by 10 bases, leaving 16 bases between them. This CDR3 spans 13 amino acids. CDR3 DNA: TGTGCCAGCAGTGGTTACGGACGTATGGACTACACCTTC. It specifies CASSGYGRMDYTF. Looking up the rest from reference TRBV2 and TRBJ1-2 gives the full variable domain: EPEVTQTPSHQVTQMGQEVILRCVPISNHLYFYWYRQILGQKVEFLVSFYNNEISEKSEIFDDQFSVERPDGSNFTLKIRSTKLEDSAMYFCASSGYGRMDYTFGSGTRLTVV.

The CDR3 sequence: CASSLSVKSPLHF. The CDR3 DNA sequence: TGTGCCAGCAGCTTATCTGTTAAGTCACCCCTCCACTTT. The chain recombines TRBV7-9 with TRBJ1-6; D remains unclear. The V gene lost 2 bases and the J gene lost 10 bases, with 9 bases spanning the gap. The V gene's germline CDR1 is SEHNR and CDR2 FQNEAQ (reference sequence). This CDR3 region has 13 residues.

This chain links TRBV20-1 with TRBJ1-1; D is perhaps TRBD1 (6 bases). The V end was cut by 0 bases, the J end by 8 bases, with 16 bases between. CDR3 length: 14 amino acids. Germline assignment: CDR1 DFQATT and CDR2 SNEGSKA (reference sequence). The CDR3 is CSARDGRTVREAFF. The CDR3 coding sequence is TGCAGTGCTAGAGATGGGAGGACAGTTAGGGAAGCTTTCTTT.

The chain employs TRBV7-2 and TRBJ2-1; 7 nucleotides match TRBD2. The V and J ends lost 5 bases and 4 bases, in that order; junction bases with no gene match: 5. The CDR3 loop spans 14 amino acids. Germline V lookup: CDR1 SGHTA, CDR2 FQGNSA. The CDR3 nucleotides read TGTGCCAGCAGCCCCCAAGCGGGGTACAATGAGCAGTTCTTC. Its translation: CASSPQAGYNEQFF. Variable domain in full (rest from reference TRBV7-2 and TRBJ2-1): GAGVSQSPSNKVTEKGKDVELRCDPISGHTALYWYRQSLGQGLEFLIYFQGNSAPDKSGLPSDRFSAERTGGSVSTLTIQRTQQEDSAVYLCASSPQAGYNEQFFGPGTRLTVL.

This chain joins TRBV20-1 and TRBJ1-1; the D gene is possibly TRBD1 (5 bases). Looked up from germline, CDR1 is DFQATT and CDR2 is SNEGSKA (reference sequence). V was cut by 6 bases and J by 4 bases, with 18 bases left in between. The CDR3 sequence is 14 residues long. CDR3 sequence: CSAGVKPGRTEAFF. CDR3 nucleotide sequence: TGCAGTGCGGGCGTGAAACCAGGGCGCACTGAAGCTTTCTTT.

As DNA, the CDR3 is TGTGCTAGTGGCCGGCTTACCGAGCAGTTCTTC. This translates into CASGRLTEQFF. The chain uses TRBV12-5 and TRBJ2-1; D remains unclear. From germline, CDR1 is LGHNT and CDR2 FRNRAP. Between the trimmed V and J ends, which lost 6 bases and 10 bases, there was a span of 10 bases. This CDR3 comprises 11 residues.

This clonotype was observed a single time. The gene calls are TRBV9 and TRBJ1-3, with 10 bases fitting TRBD1. The CDR3 is made up of 14 amino acids. From germline, CDR1 is SGDLS and CDR2 YYNGEE. Trimming took 3 bases from V and 8 from J; bases not matched to a gene: 5. The CDR3 region is CASSAGTGEDTIYF. The DNA of the CDR3 is TGTGCCAGCAGCGCCGGGACAGGGGAAGACACCATATATTTT.

The chain carries TRBV20-1 and TRBJ2-3; D unresolved. CDR3 length: 13 amino acids. Trimming took 2 bases from V and 3 from J, leaving 9 bases between them. Per germline, CDR1 DFQATT and CDR2 SNEGSKA (reference sequence). The CDR3 nucleotides read TGCAGTGCTAGAAGGGCAGAGACAGATACGCAGTATTTT. It translates to CSARRAETDTQYF.

This clonotype was seen once. The V and J genes are TRBV27 and TRBJ1-1; 11 bases agree with TRBD1. The V gene's germline CDR1 is MNHEY and CDR2 SMNVEV (reference sequence). With V trimmed by 4 bases and J by 4 bases, 5 bases remained unmatched. The CDR3 has 15 amino acids. Here the CDR3 reads CASSSGTGGFTEAFF. CDR3 nucleotides: TGTGCCAGCAGTTCGGGGACAGGGGGGTTCACTGAAGCTTTCTTT.

The rearrangement links TRBV2 to TRBJ2-7; the D gene is possibly TRBD1 (6 bases). The CDR3 has 13 amino acids. Per the germline V gene, CDR1 is SNHLY and CDR2 is FYNNEI. The V gene lost 5 bases and the J gene lost 2 bases, with 10 bases spanning the gap. The CDR3: CASSLTGPYEQYF. For the CDR3, the DNA is TGTGCCAGCAGTCTGACAGGCCCCTACGAGCAGTACTTC.

This chain joins TRBV28 and TRBJ2-2; D uncertain. The CDR3 has 15 residues. The V gene lost 5 bases and the J gene lost 4 bases, with 14 bases spanning the gap. Germline lookup yields CDR1 MDHEN and CDR2 SYDVKM. CDR3 sequence: CASSPLTPFTGELFF. The CDR3 DNA follows: TGTGCCAGCAGTCCGCTGACCCCATTCACCGGGGAGCTGTTTTTT.

The chain links TRBV25-1 to TRBJ1-1; D is undetermined. V was clipped by 0 bases and J by 3 bases, with 8 bases between them. The CDR3 has 14 amino acids. CDR1 is MGHDK, CDR2 SYGVNS, per germline. CDR3 region: CASSEYGDDTEAFF. CDR3 DNA sequence: TGTGCCAGCAGTGAATATGGGGATGACACTGAAGCTTTCTTT.

V is TRBV2 and J is TRBJ2-4, with D possibly TRBD1 on 6 matching bases. The CDR3 is made up of 11 amino acids. Germline values: CDR1 SNHLY, CDR2 FYNNEI. The V end was cut by 6 bases, the J end by 9 bases, with 9 bases between. The CDR3 region is CASRLGGIQYF. DNA for the CDR3: TGTGCCAGCAGGCTAGGGGGCATTCAGTACTTC.

The J gene is TRBJ2-1, the V gene TRBV13; no firm D call. Germline V gene data show CDR1 as PRHDT and CDR2 as FYEKMQ (reference sequence). V was pared by 0 bases and J by 9 bases, with 12 bases between. This CDR3 contains 14 residues. The CDR3: CASSLGPAASEQFF. CDR3 DNA: TGTGCCAGCAGCTTAGGTCCCGCAGCGAGTGAGCAGTTCTTC.

The gene calls are TRBV7-9 and TRBJ2-2, with D perhaps matching TRBD1 or TRBD2 (5 bases each). Per the germline V gene, CDR1 is SEHNR and CDR2 is FQNEAQ (reference sequence). Trimming removed 1 base at V and 7 bases at J, with 7 bases between. CDR3 size: 13 residues. CDR3 amino acids: CASSLGGDGELFF. In DNA, the CDR3 is TGTGCCAGCAGCTTAGGAGGGGACGGGGAGCTGTTTTTT.

This chain uses TRBV14 with TRBJ1-1, with 8 bases identical to TRBD1. This CDR3 has 16 amino acids. V trimming: 3 bases; J trimming: 5 bases; junction bases outside the gene matches: 11. The V gene's germline CDR1 is SGHDN and CDR2 FVKESK. The CDR3, as DNA: TGTGCCAGCAGCCACGTACGGACAGGGCGAAATACTGAAGCTTTCTTT. Translating gives CASSHVRTGRNTEAFF.

The chain uses TRBV5-6 and TRBJ1-2; D may be TRBD1 (6 bases). Germline V gives CDR1 SGHDT, CDR2 YYEEEE. V gave up 2 bases and J gave up 6 bases, with 20 bases separating them. CDR3 length: 16 amino acids. The CDR3: CASSLTGRRGFHGYTF. The CDR3 coding sequence is TGTGCCAGCAGCTTAACAGGACGGAGGGGGTTCCATGGCTACACCTTC.

This chain links TRBV7-2 with TRBJ2-1, with 7 bases matching TRBD2. CDR3 length equals 15 residues. Trimming cost V 3 bases and J 5 bases; bases outside gene matches: 7. CDR1 SGHTA and CDR2 FQGNSA come from the germline V gene. Written as DNA, the CDR3 is TGTGCCAGCAGCTTGGTCGGGAGGCTTGACAATGAGCAGTTCTTC. This codes for CASSLVGRLDNEQFF.

The chain has TRBV12-3 or TRBV12-4 and TRBJ2-3, with 10 bases identical to TRBD2. The trim removed 6 bases at V and 3 bases at J, leaving 6 bases unmatched. This CDR3 has 15 residues. CDR3: CASSGPGLATDTQYF. As DNA, the CDR3 is TGTGCCAGCAGCGGCCCGGGACTAGCGACAGATACGCAGTATTTT.

This chain joins TRBV12-3 or TRBV12-4 and TRBJ1-1; no firm D call. V was trimmed by 6 bases and J by 2 bases, leaving 10 bases between them. This CDR3 is built from 13 residues. DNA for the CDR3: TGTGCCAGCAGCCGACACCCAAACACTGAAGCTTTCTTT. It codes for CASSRHPNTEAFF.

The chain joins TRBV29-1 to TRBJ2-7; D may be TRBD1 (6 bases). The length of the CDR3 is 12 residues. Germline V gene lookup returns CDR1 SQVTM and CDR2 ANQGSEA. V was pared by 7 bases and J by 5 bases, with 15 bases between. CDR3 residues: CSAYRVGDEQYF. Here the CDR3 DNA reads TGCAGCGCCTACAGGGTAGGGGACGAGCAGTACTTC.

The CDR3 loop is CSASVLGPEQYF. CDR3 nucleotide sequence: TGCAGTGCTAGTGTGTTGGGTCCCGAGCAGTACTTC. The chain uses TRBV20-1 and TRBJ2-7; no definite D call. The CDR3 sequence is 12 residues long. CDR1 and CDR2 (germline): DFQATT, SNEGSKA (reference sequence). Trimming left V 3 bases short and J 6 bases short, with 12 bases between.

This chain joins TRBV20-1 and TRBJ2-7; 13 positions agree with TRBD2. The CDR3 covers 14 residues. The germline gives CDR1 DFQATT, CDR2 SNEGSKA (reference sequence). V was pared by 3 bases and J by 5 bases, with 4 bases of the junction left unmatched. This chain's CDR3 is CSARGLAGTNEQYF. Written as DNA, the CDR3 is TGCAGTGCTAGGGGACTAGCGGGAACAAACGAGCAGTACTTC.

The chain recombines TRBV20-1 with TRBJ2-4, with D uncertain. Germline CDR1 DFQATT, CDR2 SNEGSKA (reference sequence). The ends were cut back, 2 bases at V and 2 bases at J, with 13 bases in the middle. The CDR3 contains 15 residues. The DNA of the CDR3 is TGCAGTGCTAGAAAGCTGCTGGTTTCCAAAAACATTCAGTACTTC. It encodes CSARKLLVSKNIQYF.

The chain couples TRBV28 to TRBJ1-2; TRBD1 aligns across 7 bases. There are 13 residues in the CDR3. The germline gives CDR1 MDHEN, CDR2 SYDVKM. The V gene end was trimmed by 6 bases and the J gene end by 4 bases; junction bases not matched to a gene: 5. The CDR3 nucleotides read TGTGCCAGCAGCCCACAGGGGATCTATGGCTACACCTTC. Its translation: CASSPQGIYGYTF.

The J gene is TRBJ2-2, the V gene TRBV7-2; D may be TRBD1 or TRBD2 (5 bases each). V dropped 8 bases and J dropped 4 bases, with 11 bases sitting between them. This CDR3 spans 13 amino acids. Germline V gene lookup returns CDR1 SGHTA and CDR2 FQGNSA. The CDR3 region has the DNA TGTGCCAGCTTGGGGGAACCCACCGGGGAGCTGTTTTTT. It codes for CASLGEPTGELFF.

This chain connects TRBV29-1 to TRBJ2-1; 11 nucleotides align to TRBD2. This CDR3 has 14 amino acids. Losses at the gene ends were 4 bases for V and 10 bases for J; bases not matched to a gene: 9. Germline-derived CDR1 and CDR2 are SQVTM and ANQGSEA. CDR3 amino acids: CSVGFLAGGKEQFF. CDR3 in DNA: TGCAGCGTTGGATTCCTAGCGGGGGGCAAGGAGCAGTTCTTC.

To note about this clonotype: The junction and the germline gene differ at one end; a read error may be behind it. The rearrangement uses TRBV7-7 and TRBJ2-5; perhaps D is TRBD1 or TRBD2 (6 bases each). The CDR3 sequence is 16 residues long. Germline values: CDR1 SSHAT, CDR2 FNYEAQ (reference sequence). The CDR3 is CASSLGSGAIQETQYF. The CDR3 DNA follows: TGTGCTAGCAGCTTAGGATCGGGGGCGATCCAAGAGACCCAGTACTTC.

This sequence joins TRBV7-2 and TRBJ2-3; tentative D call: TRBD2 (6 bases). The germline V and J ends were trimmed by 3 bases and 2 bases, with 9 bases remaining between them. Germline values: CDR1 SGHTA, CDR2 FQGNSA. The CDR3 is 14 residues long. The CDR3 sequence: CASSLGLSTDTQYF. CDR3 sequence (DNA): TGTGCCAGCAGCTTGGGACTTTCCACAGATACGCAGTATTTT.

V and J are TRBV4-2 and TRBJ2-1; TRBD2 aligns across 12 bases. Germline CDR1 and CDR2: LGHNA and YNFKEQ. Germline trimming cut 0 bases from V and 1 base from J; bases unmatched to any gene: 1. This CDR3 contains 17 residues. In nucleotides, the CDR3 is TGTGCCAGCAGCCAAGATCTAGCGGGAGGGTCCTACAATGAGCAGTTCTTC. Translated, it gives CASSQDLAGGSYNEQFF.